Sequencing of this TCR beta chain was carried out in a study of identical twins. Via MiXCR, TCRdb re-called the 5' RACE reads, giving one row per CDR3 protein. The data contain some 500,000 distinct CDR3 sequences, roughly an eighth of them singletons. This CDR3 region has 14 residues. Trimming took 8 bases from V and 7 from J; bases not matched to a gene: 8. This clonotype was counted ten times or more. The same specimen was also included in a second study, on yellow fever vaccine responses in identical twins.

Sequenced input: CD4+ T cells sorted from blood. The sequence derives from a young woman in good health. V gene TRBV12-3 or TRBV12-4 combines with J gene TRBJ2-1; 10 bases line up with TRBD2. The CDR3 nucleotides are TGTGCCAGCCAACTAGCGGGAAGGCGTAATGAGCAGTTCTTC. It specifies CASQLAGRRNEQFF.